This is a list of T cell receptor beta chains from one sample in a study of glioma-infiltrating T cells after dendritic cell vaccination. Produced via immunoSEQ multiplex PCR; TCRdb's table is partial and in-frame only. The profile shows approximately 50,000 clones, roughly 90% of them singletons. Sequencing used blood, obtained after dendritic cell vaccination. These receptors came from a human donor with glioblastoma. Each CDR3 is given with its conserved first and last residue. The order of the fields is D gene, clone size, J gene, V gene, CDR3 DNA, CDR3 protein. D genes are given only for firm matches. Rows give clone size only sometimes, using once, few, many, or a class for an expanded clone.

>NA|NA|TRBJ1-2|TRBV28
TGTGCCAGCACCGACTTGGCAGGGGAGTACTCTAACTATGGCTACACCTTC
CASTDLAGEYSNYGYTF
>NA|NA|TRBJ1-3|TRBV7-2
TGTGCCAGCAGCTCCGGCAGGGGTGGTGGAAACACCATATATTTT
CASSSGRGGGNTIYF
>NA|once|TRBJ2-3|TRBV6-6
TGTGCCAGCCAGCGAGGGGAGGTCCCCCCAGATACGCAGTATTTT
CASQRGEVPPDTQYF
>NA|NA|TRBJ1-6|TRBV19
TGTGCCAGTAGGCCTCGGGACACCCATAATTCACCCCTCCACTTT
CASRPRDTHNSPLHF
>NA|NA|TRBJ1-1|TRBV28
TGTGCCAGCAGACTACTGGGTGTGGAGAACACTGAAGCTTTCTTT
CASRLLGVENTEAFF
>NA|NA|TRBJ2-1|TRBV9
TGTGCCAGCAGCGTAGGTATCGGGGGAGCCTACAATGAGCAGTTCTTC
CASSVGIGGAYNEQFF
>TRBD1|NA|TRBJ1-1|TRBV4-1
TGCGCCAGCAGCCACTCCAGGGGGCTGGACACTGAAGCTTTCTTT
CASSHSRGLDTEAFF
>NA|NA|TRBJ2-7|TRBV6-5
TGTGCCAGCAGCTCTACGGACACGACCTACGAGCAGTACTTC
CASSSTDTTYEQYF
>NA|NA|TRBJ2-5|TRBV11-2
TGTGCCAGCAGCTTAAGTCCCAGGGCGCAAGAGACCCAGTACTTC
CASSLSPRAQETQYF
>TRBD2|NA|TRBJ2-1|TRBV2
TGTGCCAGCAGTCCGGAAGGACTAGCGGCATACAATGAGCAGTTCTTC
CASSPEGLAAYNEQFF
>TRBD1|NA|TRBJ2-7|TRBV13
TGTGCCAGCAGCCGGGGACAGCTCTACGAGCAGTACTTC
CASSRGQLYEQYF
>NA|NA|TRBJ1-1|TRBV27
TGTGCCAGCAGTTTATTACAGAACACTGAAGCTTTCTTT
CASSLLQNTEAFF
>NA|NA|TRBJ1-2|TRBV7-9
TGTGCCAGCAGCTTAGATACGACTGGTTATGGCTACACCTTC
CASSLDTTGYGYTF
>TRBD1|NA|TRBJ1-1|TRBV29-1
TGCAGCGTTGAAACTCCGACAGGGCGAACTGAAGCTTTCTTT
CSVETPTGRTEAFF
>TRBD1|NA|TRBJ1-1|TRBV5-1
TGCGCCAGCAGATACAGGGGTGCCACTGAAGCTTTCTTT
CASRYRGATEAFF
>TRBD1|NA|TRBJ1-3|TRBV7-2
TGTGCCAGCAGTCGGACAGGGGCTGGAAACACCATATATTTT
CASSRTGAGNTIYF